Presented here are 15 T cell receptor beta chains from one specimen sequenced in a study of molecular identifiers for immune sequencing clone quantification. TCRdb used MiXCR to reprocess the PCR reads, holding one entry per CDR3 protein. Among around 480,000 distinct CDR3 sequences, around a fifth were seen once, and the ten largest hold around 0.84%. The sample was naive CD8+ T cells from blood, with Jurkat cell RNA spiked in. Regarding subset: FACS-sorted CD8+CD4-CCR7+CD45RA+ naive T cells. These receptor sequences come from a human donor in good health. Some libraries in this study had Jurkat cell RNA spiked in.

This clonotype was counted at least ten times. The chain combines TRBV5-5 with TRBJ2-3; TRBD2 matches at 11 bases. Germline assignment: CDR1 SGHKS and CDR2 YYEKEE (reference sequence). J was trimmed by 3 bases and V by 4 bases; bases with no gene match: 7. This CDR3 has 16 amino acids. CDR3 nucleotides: TGTGCCAGCAGCCCCACTAGCGGGAGAGTTACAGATACGCAGTATTTT. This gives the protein CASSPTSGRVTDTQYF.

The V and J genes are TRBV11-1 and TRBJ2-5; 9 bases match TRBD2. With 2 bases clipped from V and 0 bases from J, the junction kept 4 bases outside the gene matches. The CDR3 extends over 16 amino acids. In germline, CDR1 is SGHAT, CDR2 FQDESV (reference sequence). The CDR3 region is CASSLPSGTDQETQYF. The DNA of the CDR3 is TGTGCCAGCAGCTTACCTAGCGGGACCGACCAAGAGACCCAGTACTTC.

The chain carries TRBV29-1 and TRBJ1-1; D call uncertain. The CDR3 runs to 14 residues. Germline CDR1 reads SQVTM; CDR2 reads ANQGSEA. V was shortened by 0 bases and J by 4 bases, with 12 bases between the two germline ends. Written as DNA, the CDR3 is TGCAGCGTTGAAGATAGGCGAAAGGTCACTGAAGCTTTCTTT. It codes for CSVEDRRKVTEAFF.

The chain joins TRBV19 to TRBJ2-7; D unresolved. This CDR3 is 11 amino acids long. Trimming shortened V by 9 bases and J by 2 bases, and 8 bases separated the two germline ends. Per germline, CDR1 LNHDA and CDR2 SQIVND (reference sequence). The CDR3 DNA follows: TGTGCCAGGGATACGGCCTACGAGCAGTACTTC. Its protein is CARDTAYEQYF.

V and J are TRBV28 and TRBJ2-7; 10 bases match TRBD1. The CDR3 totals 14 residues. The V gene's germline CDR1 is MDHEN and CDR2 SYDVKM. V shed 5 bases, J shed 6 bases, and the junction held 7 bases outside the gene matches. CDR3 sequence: CASSGRDRGFEQYF. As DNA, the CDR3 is TGTGCCAGCAGTGGGCGGGACAGGGGTTTCGAGCAGTACTTC.

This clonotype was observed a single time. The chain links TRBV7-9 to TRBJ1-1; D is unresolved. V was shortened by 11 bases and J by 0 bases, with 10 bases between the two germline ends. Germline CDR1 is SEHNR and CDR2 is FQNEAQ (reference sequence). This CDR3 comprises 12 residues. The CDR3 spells CAGGFMNTEAFF. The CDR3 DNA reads TGTGCCGGCGGGTTTATGAACACTGAAGCTTTCTTT. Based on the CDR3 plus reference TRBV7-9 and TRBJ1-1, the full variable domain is DTGVSQNPRHKITKRGQNVTFRCDPISEHNRLYWYRQTLGQGPEFLTYFQNEAQLEKSRLLSDRFSAERPKGSFSTLEIQRTEQGDSAMYLCAGGFMNTEAFFGQGTRLTVV.

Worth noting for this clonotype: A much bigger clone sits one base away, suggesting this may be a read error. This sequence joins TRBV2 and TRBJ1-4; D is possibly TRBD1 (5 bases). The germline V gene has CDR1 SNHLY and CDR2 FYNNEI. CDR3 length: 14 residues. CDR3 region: CASSEARVDEELFF. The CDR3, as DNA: TGTGCCAGCAGTGAAGCCAGGGTAGATGAAGAACTGTTTTTT.

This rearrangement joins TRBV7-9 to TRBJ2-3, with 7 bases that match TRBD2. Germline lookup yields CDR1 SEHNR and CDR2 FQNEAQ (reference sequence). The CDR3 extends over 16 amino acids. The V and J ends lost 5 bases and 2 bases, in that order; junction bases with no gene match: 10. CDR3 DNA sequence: TGTGCCAGCAGCACCTGGGGTGCGGGAGACACAGATACGCAGTATTTT. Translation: CASSTWGAGDTDTQYF.

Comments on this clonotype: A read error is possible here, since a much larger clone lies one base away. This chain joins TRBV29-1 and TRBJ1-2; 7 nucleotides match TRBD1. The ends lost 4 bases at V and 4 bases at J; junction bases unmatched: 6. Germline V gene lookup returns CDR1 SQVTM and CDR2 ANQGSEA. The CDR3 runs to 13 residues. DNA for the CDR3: TGCAGCGTTGCAGCAGGGGGAGTCTATGGCTACACCTTC. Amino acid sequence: CSVAAGGVYGYTF.

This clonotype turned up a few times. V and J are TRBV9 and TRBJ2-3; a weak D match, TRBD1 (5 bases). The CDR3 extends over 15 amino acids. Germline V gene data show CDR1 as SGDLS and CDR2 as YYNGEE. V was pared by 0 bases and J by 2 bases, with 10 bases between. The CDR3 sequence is CASSVAGRVTDTQYF. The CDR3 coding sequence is TGTGCCAGCAGCGTAGCTGGCAGGGTCACAGATACGCAGTATTTT.

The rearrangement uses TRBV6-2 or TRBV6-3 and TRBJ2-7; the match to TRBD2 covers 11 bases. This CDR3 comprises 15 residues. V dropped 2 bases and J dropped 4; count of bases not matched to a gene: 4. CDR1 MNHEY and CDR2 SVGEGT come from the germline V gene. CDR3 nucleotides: TGTGCCAGCAGTTACCTACTAGCGGGAGAGTACGAGCAGTACTTC. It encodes CASSYLLAGEYEQYF.

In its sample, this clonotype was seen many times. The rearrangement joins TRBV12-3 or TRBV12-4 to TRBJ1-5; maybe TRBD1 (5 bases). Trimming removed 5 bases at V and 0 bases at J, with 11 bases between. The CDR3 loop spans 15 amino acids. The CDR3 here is CASSLTEDSNQPQHF. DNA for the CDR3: TGTGCCAGCAGTCTGACAGAAGATAGCAATCAGCCCCAGCATTTT.

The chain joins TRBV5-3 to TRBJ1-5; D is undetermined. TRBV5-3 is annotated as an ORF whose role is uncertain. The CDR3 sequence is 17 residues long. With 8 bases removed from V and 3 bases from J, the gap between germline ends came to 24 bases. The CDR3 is CASTPDSSLNPNQPQHF. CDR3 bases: TGTGCCAGCACCCCCGATTCGAGTTTAAATCCCAATCAGCCCCAGCATTTT.

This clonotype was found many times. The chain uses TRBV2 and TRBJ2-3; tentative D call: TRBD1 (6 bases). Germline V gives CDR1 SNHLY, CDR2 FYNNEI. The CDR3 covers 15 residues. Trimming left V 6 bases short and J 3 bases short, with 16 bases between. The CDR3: CASSFYRETTDTQYF. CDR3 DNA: TGTGCCAGCAGCTTCTACAGGGAAACAACAGATACGCAGTATTTT.

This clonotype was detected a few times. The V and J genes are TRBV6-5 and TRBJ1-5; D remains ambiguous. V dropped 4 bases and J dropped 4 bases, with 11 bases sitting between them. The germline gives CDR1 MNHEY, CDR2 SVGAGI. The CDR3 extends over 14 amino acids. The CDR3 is CASSFGRDNQPQHF. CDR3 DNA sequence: TGTGCCAGCAGTTTCGGGAGGGATAATCAGCCCCAGCATTTT.